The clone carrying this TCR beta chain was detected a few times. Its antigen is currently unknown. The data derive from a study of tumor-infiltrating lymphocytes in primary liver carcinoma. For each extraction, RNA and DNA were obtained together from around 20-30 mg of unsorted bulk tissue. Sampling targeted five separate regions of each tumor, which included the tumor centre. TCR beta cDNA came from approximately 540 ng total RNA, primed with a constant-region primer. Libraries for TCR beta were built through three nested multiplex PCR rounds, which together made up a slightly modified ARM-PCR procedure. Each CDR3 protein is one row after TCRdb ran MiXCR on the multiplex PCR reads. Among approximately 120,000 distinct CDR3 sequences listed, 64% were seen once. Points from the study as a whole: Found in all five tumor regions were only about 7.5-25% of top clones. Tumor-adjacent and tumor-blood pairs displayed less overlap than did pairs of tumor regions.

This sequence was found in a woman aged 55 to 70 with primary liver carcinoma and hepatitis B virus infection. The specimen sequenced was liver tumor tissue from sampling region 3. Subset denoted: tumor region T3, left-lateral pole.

The CDR3 reads CASRGGWDRGLNQPQHF. The CDR3 DNA follows: TGTGCCAGCAGAGGGGGCTGGGACAGGGGGCTTAATCAGCCCCAGCATTTT. V gene TRBV2 combines with J gene TRBJ1-5, with 12 bases lining up with TRBD1. The V gene's germline CDR1 is SNHLY and CDR2 FYNNEI. The length of the CDR3 is 17 residues. V lost 6 bases to trimming and J lost 4 bases; unmatched junction nucleotides: 10.